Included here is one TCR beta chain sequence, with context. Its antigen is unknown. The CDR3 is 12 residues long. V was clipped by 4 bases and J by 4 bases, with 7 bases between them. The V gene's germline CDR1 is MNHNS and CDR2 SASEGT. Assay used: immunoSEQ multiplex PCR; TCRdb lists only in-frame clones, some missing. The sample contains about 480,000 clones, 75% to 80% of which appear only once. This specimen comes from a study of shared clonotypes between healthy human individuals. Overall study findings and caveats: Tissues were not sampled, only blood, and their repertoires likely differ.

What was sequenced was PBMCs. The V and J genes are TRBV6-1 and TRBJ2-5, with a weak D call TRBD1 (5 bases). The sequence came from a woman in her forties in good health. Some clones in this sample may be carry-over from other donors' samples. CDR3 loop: CASSGRVETQYF. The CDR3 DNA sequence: TGTGCCAGCAGTGGCAGGGTAGAGACCCAGTACTTC.